A single sample gave rise to the 7 T cell receptor beta chains below, sequenced in a study of neoadjuvant nivolumab and ipilimumab in lung cancer. TCRdb's copy holds only in-frame clones and misses some; the assay was immunoSEQ multiplex PCR. The top ten hold approximately 3.5% of the sample, which has more than 40,000 clones, 80% to 90% seen once. Source: blood, taken before neoadjuvant nivolumab, alone or with ipilimumab. Receptors originate from an adult with non-small cell lung cancer. Some clones in this sample may be carry-over from other donors' samples.

V is TRBV5-8 and J is TRBJ1-5; a possible D gene is TRBD1 (6 bases). From germline, CDR1 is SGHTS and CDR2 YDEGEE. V shed 5 bases and J shed 3 bases, with 15 bases lying between them. This CDR3 comprises 15 residues. The CDR3: CASSPTGIINQPQHF. For the CDR3, the DNA is TGTGCCAGCAGTCCGACAGGAATCATCAATCAGCCCCAGCATTTT.

The rearrangement joins TRBV9 to TRBJ2-5; unclear D gene. Germline CDR1 is SGDLS and CDR2 is YYNGEE. The CDR3 length is 13 residues. Trimming shortened V by 4 bases and J by 5 bases, and 12 bases separated the two germline ends. CDR3 sequence reads: CASSRRPGETQYF. CDR3 coding DNA: TGTGCCAGCAGCCGTCGGCCCGGGGAGACCCAGTACTTC.

The rearrangement joins TRBV10-3 to TRBJ2-5; 10 nucleotides agree with TRBD1. The CDR3 covers 14 residues. V gave up 8 bases and J gave up 4 bases; unmatched junction bases: 7. The germline V gene encodes CDR1 ENHRY and CDR2 SYGVKD. The CDR3 is CAISGQGRPETQYF. In nucleotides, the CDR3 is TGTGCCATCTCGGGACAGGGGCGCCCAGAGACCCAGTACTTC.

The chain recombines TRBV5-4 with TRBJ2-1; D not resolved. CDR1 is SGHNT and CDR2 is YYREEE in the germline V gene (reference sequence). The V end was cut by 4 bases, the J end by 2 bases, with 7 bases between. The CDR3 runs 13 residues. The CDR3 sequence: CASSPRAYNEQFF. As DNA, the CDR3 is TGTGCCAGCAGCCCTAGGGCCTACAATGAGCAGTTCTTC.

The V and J genes are TRBV29-1 and TRBJ2-1; 7 nucleotides align to TRBD2. V was clipped by 6 bases and J by 1 base; unmatched bases: 6. The CDR3 length is 14 residues. CDR1 is SQVTM and CDR2 is ANQGSEA in the germline V gene. The CDR3 DNA reads as TGCAGCGTGGGGGTGCGGGAGTCCTACAATGAGCAGTTCTTC. Translation: CSVGVRESYNEQFF.

For this clone: The junction departs from germline at one end; a sequencing error may be responsible. The chain employs TRBV7-7 and TRBJ2-5; D is ambiguous. CDR3 length: 13 residues. CDR1 is SSHAT, CDR2 FNYEAQ, per germline (reference sequence). In DNA form, the CDR3 reads TGTGCTAGCAGCCGTAGAGCCGGGGAGACCCAGTACTTC. Translating gives CASSRRAGETQYF.

Here the CDR3 reads CATSVEIRQPQHF. The DNA for the CDR3 is TGTGCCACTTCGGTGGAGATCCGCCAGCCCCAGCATTTT. V is TRBV27 and J is TRBJ1-5; no reliable D call. CDR1 is MNHEY, CDR2 SMNVEV, per germline (reference sequence). V dropped 10 bases and J dropped 7 bases, with 17 bases sitting between them. The CDR3 totals 13 residues.